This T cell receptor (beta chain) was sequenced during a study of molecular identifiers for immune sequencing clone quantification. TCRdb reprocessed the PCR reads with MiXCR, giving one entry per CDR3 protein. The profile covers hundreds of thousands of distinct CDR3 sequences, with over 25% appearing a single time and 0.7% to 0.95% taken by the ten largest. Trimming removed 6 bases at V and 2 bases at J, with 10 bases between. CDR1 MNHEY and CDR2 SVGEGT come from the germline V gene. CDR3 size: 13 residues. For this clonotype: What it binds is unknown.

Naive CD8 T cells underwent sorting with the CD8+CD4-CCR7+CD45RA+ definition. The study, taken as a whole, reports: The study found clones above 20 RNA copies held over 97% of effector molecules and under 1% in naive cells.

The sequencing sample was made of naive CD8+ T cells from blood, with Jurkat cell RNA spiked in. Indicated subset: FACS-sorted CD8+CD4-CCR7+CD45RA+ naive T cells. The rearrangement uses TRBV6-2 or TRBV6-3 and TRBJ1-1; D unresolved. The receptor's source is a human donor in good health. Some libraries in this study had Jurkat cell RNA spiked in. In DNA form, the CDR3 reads TGTGCCAGCAGGGTAGAAATTAACACTGAAGCTTTCTTT. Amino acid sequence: CASRVEINTEAFF.